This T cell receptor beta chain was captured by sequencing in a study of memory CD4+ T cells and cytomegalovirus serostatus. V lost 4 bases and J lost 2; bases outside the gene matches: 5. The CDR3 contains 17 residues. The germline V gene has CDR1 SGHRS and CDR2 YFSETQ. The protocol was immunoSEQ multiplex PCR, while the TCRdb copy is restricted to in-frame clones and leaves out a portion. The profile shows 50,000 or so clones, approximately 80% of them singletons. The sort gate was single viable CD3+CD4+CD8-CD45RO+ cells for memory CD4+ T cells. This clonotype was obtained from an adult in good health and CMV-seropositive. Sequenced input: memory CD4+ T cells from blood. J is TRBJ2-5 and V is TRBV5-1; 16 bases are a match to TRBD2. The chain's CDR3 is CASSPGLAGGRQETQYF. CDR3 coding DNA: TGCGCCAGCAGCCCGGGACTAGCGGGGGGGCGACAAGAGACCCAGTACTTC.